Below, one T cell receptor (beta chain) is given with its context. In its sample, this clone was seen a few times. The clone's antigen remains unknown. No quality values exist for individual bases; no much larger clone is one base distant. TCRbeta CDR3 regions were amplified from genomic DNA using the immunoSEQ Assay, a bias-controlled multiplex PCR. On the study's bioinformatics: Within the assay, amplification of reference gene primers was used to estimate how many nucleated cells each sample contained. Sequence reads were collapsed and filtered to measure the absolute abundance of every unique TCRbeta CDR3 rearrangement. For each sample, productive Simpson clonality was calculated by taking the square root of Simpson's diversity index across productive rearrangements. In TCRdb, the immuneACCESS table is reduced to in-frame sequences with V and J assigned. These tables do not hold every clone; where another copy was compared, an unresolved V gene accounts for under half, and the others remain unexplained. D and trimming were read from the DNA, whereas the V and J calls and clone size are those reported in that table. The sample includes approximately 270,000 clones, with approximately 90% observed a single time. The top ten hold approximately 4% of the sample.

Participants in the prospective study were enrolled through a virtual design, were aged 18 to 89 years, and lived in roughly 25 United States geographic areas. In the prospective study, cohorts were assigned on the basis of participant-reported clinical history obtained from a screening survey and a study questionnaire. In the prospective study, mobile phlebotomists collected whole blood, serum and a nasopharyngeal or oropharyngeal swab from each participant. Prospective study participants could optionally give additional blood draws and questionnaires over an approximately 2-month period. Before DNA extraction, blood samples from the prospective study were shipped at room temperature or frozen. This sample is drawn from a study of blood T cell repertoires in COVID-19 (dated by TCRdb to between 2020 and 2021). As for the study more broadly: The collaborator samples originated in the United States, Italy and Spain and spanned the acute and convalescent phases of COVID-19. A de-identified subject ID, COVID-19 status, age in years and sex were almost always included in the sample metadata. The material from the prospective study consisted of cDNA or gDNA derived from T cells, B-cell-depleted T cells, or PBMCs. Deeply sampled blood TCRbeta repertoires from subjects exposed to, actively infected with, or recovered from COVID-19 were included in the dataset. The samples were drawn from two sources: the first 160 participants of the ongoing ImmuneRACE study, and 1,200 or so subjects contributed by 6 global collaborators. The repertoires were released in a freely available public database meant as a resource for research on the immune response to SARS-CoV-2. HLA class I and class II types, where available, came from metadata supplied by the sample provider rather than from assay-based typing.

Points the paper makes about the study in general: How much clinical and demographic metadata was included differed by source and by participant, and the metadata was provided uncurated.

This TCR derives from a woman aged 30 to 39 with acute COVID-19. The sequencing sample was made of PBMCs or T cells enriched from blood (not recorded which).

The encoded CDR3 is CASSFAGNEQYF. Here is the DNA: TGTGCCAGCAGTTTTGCAGGGAACGAGCAGTACTTC. The chain couples TRBV27 to TRBJ2-7; TRBD1 could be the D gene, as 5 bases match. CDR1 and CDR2 are drawn from the germline V gene (reference sequence): MNHEY, SMNVEV. Taken from cysteine to phenylalanine, the CDR3 has 12 residues. Solely the CDR3 DNA is kept, with 36 bases framed from the first base. V lost 3 bases and J lost 5 bases; the stretch between them is 8 bases long.